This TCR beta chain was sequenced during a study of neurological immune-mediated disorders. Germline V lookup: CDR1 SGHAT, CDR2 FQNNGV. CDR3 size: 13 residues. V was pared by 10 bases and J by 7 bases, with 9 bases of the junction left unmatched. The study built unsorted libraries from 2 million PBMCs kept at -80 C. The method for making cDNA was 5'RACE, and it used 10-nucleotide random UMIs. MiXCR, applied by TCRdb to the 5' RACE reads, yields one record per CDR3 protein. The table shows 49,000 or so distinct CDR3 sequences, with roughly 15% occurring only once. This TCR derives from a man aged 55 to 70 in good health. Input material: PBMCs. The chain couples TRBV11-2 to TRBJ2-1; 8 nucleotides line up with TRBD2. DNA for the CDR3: TGTGCCACCGAGCCGACTAGCGAAAATGAGCAGTTCTTC. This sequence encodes CATEPTSENEQFF.